The 6 T cell receptor beta chains below come from one sample, sequenced in a study of control samples from healthy donors and cancer patients. Sequencing was performed with immunoSEQ multiplex PCR; in TCRdb, only in-frame clones are kept and a portion is missing. The sample includes around 85,000 clones, 85% to 90% seen only once; the top ten take about 7.4%. The material sequenced was blood. The receptor source for this set is a woman in her sixties or seventies in good health.

This rearrangement joins TRBV28 to TRBJ1-1, with D maybe TRBD1 (5 bases). Germline CDR1 is MDHEN and CDR2 is SYDVKM. The CDR3 has 15 amino acids. Trimming took off 4 bases at V and 4 bases at J, with 16 bases between the two ends. The CDR3 region is CASSSPGTGGTEAFF. In DNA form, the CDR3 reads TGTGCCAGCAGTTCCCCCGGCACCGGGGGCACTGAAGCTTTCTTT.

The chain joins TRBV19 to TRBJ2-7, with 7 bases lining up with TRBD1. Trimming removed 10 bases from V and 1 base from J; junction bases left unmatched: 4. The germline gives CDR1 LNHDA, CDR2 SQIVND (reference sequence). The CDR3 runs to 12 residues. The CDR3 loop reads CATTGDSYEQYF. The CDR3 nucleotides read TGTGCCACCACAGGGGATTCCTACGAGCAGTACTTC.

The chain is built from TRBV7-9 and TRBJ1-4; tentative D call: TRBD1 (5 bases). This CDR3 has 17 amino acids. Per the germline V gene, CDR1 is SEHNR and CDR2 is FQNEAQ (reference sequence). V lost 5 bases and J lost 3, with 19 bases in between. In DNA, the CDR3 is TGTGCCAGCAGCACACCTGCTGGGGGGGGGTCTAATGAAAAACTGTTTTTT. This codes for CASSTPAGGGSNEKLFF.

DNA of the CDR3: TGTGCCTGGAGTGTTCGGGGGGCGGGAGAGACCCAGTACTTC. Residues: CAWSVRGAGETQYF. This chain links TRBV30 with TRBJ2-5, with TRBD2 as a possible D gene (7 bases). This CDR3 comprises 14 residues. Germline V gene data show CDR1 as GTSNPN and CDR2 as SVGIG (reference sequence). Deletions cut 0 bases from V and 4 bases from J, with 12 bases between.

This clone showed up just once. The chain recombines TRBV5-6 with TRBJ2-3; TRBD1 aligns across 8 bases. CDR1 is SGHDT and CDR2 is YYEEEE in the germline V gene. Trimming at V came to 4 bases and at J to 5 bases, leaving 3 bases not matched to a gene. This CDR3 has 13 residues. The CDR3 sequence: CASSADRGDTQYF. The CDR3 DNA reads as TGTGCCAGCAGCGCTGACAGGGGAGATACGCAGTATTTT. Variable domain in full (rest from reference TRBV5-6 and TRBJ2-3): DAGVTQSPTHLIKTRGQQVTLRCSPKSGHDTVSWYQQALGQGPQFIFQYYEEEERQRGNFPDRFSGHQFPNYSSELNVNALLLGDSALYLCASSADRGDTQYFGPGTRLTVL.

The V call is TRBV24-1, the J call TRBJ2-3; 9 bases are a match to TRBD2. CDR1 KGHDR and CDR2 SFDVKD come from the germline V gene. The CDR3 sequence is 17 residues long. V lost 4 bases to trimming and J lost 4 bases; unmatched junction nucleotides: 11. CDR3 bases: TGTGCCACCAGTGACGCGACTAGCGGCGCTGGACCAGATACGCAGTATTTT. It encodes CATSDATSGAGPDTQYF.